This TCR beta chain was sequenced during a study of CXCR3-negative and CXCR3-positive naive CD8 T cells. Worth noting for this clonotype: The antigen is not known.

UMI-labeled 5' RACE yielded the TRB cDNA libraries. No DNA is given; TCRdb re-called the 5' RACE reads and lists each CDR3 protein once. The specimen's table records around 88,000 distinct CDR3 sequences. General study findings and limits: Hydrophobicity of TRB CDR3s was greater in CXCR3-positive naive cells than in CXCR3-negative naive cells.

The specimen was naive CXCR3+ CD8+ T cells from blood. Subset of the sample: CD45RO-CCR7+CD27+CD95- naive CD8+ T cells expressing CXCR3 (TNR3+). The sequence was obtained from a human donor in good health. Some clones in this sample may be carry-over from other donors' samples.

CDR3 in amino acids: CASSQDLSRGDTEAFF. This chain joins TRBV4-3 and TRBJ1-1; TCRdb reports TRBD1, a call that lacks DNA to check it against. Per the germline V gene, CDR1 is LGHNA and CDR2 is YSLEER. This CDR3 has 16 amino acids.